The T cell receptor beta chain under discussion was sequenced for a study of OX40 agonist ivuxolimab in advanced cancers. For the study in its entirety: The costimulatory receptor OX40 (CD134) was targeted by ivuxolimab, a fully human IgG2 agonistic monoclonal antibody. Of the approximately 54 patients in dose escalation, about 20 had hepatocellular carcinoma, roughly 15 had melanoma, 9 had renal cell carcinoma and 9 had head and neck cancer. Three dose-escalation patients achieved partial responses, one with hepatocellular carcinoma and two with cutaneous melanoma. Intravenous ivuxolimab was administered to patients every 2 weeks at six dose levels: 0.01, 0.1, 0.3, 1.5, 3 and 10 mg/kg. The point of sequencing TCRbeta in the periphery was to test whether ivuxolimab changed TCR sequence diversity and drove clonal T-cell expansion. The dose-escalation cohort was 82.7% male with a mean age of 60 years, ranging from about 23 to 85. Patients were allowed to have had prior anti-PD-1, anti-PD-L1 or anti-CTLA-4 therapy, and approximately 40% of the dose-escalation patients had been treated with checkpoint inhibitors. The monotherapy dose-escalation portion (N ≈ 56 patients) of the phase I ivuxolimab trial is reported in the paper. What the research found in general, with its limitations: Antigen specificity was not determined for the clonally expanded peripheral T cells. In the 0.1-3.0 mg/kg groups, partial responders were among the patients with the lowest normalized peripheral clonal expansion, particularly in CD8+ T cells. After ivuxolimab, expanded clones were on average more numerous among CD8+ T cells than among CD4+ T cells. Low levels of normalized T-cell clonal expansion were also seen in some patients who did not respond. At doses of 0.1 to 3.0 mg/kg, clonal expansion of both CD4+ and CD8+ blood T cells was observed from baseline to week 6.

Genomic DNA was extracted from sorted cells for sequencing of the TCRbeta CDR3 region. The immunoSEQ Assay was used for sequencing of TCRbeta CDR3 regions. The immuneACCESS repertoire file appears here via TCRdb, limited to in-frame rearrangements. These files lack a portion of the clones; in checked studies, under half of the deficit traces to unresolved V genes, and the cause of the others is not known. For this sample there are approximately 79,000 clones; approximately 87% appear just once. The ten largest clones capture approximately 0.54% of the sample. The CDR3 runs 15 residues from the cysteine to the phenylalanine. This entry keeps only the CDR3 DNA: 45 bases, framed from base 1. Cut back by 8 bases and 1 base, the V and J ends lie 17 bases apart. From a lookup of the germline V gene, CDR1 and CDR2 are SNHLY and FYNNEI. As for this clone: Its antigen specificity is not known. No base-level quality is on record; no much larger clone is a single base apart.

The trial excluded patients who had a history of autoimmune disease or were on systemic immunosuppression. In every dose cohort, peripheral blood was drawn for TCR sequencing at baseline, cycle 4 day 1, and cycle 7 day 1. The samples were taken from a phase I, first-in-human, multicenter, open-label dose-escalation trial of ivuxolimab. Adults with locally advanced or metastatic melanoma, renal cell carcinoma, hepatocellular carcinoma or head and neck squamous cell carcinoma were enrolled in the trial. Before TCR sequencing, CD4+ and CD8+ T cells were separately sorted from peripheral blood. The TCR was taken from an adult with an advanced solid tumor such as melanoma, head and neck, liver or kidney cancer. The rearranged chain carries TRBV2 and TRBJ1-2; TRBD1 might be the D gene, on 6 matching bases. Sequenced material: CD4+ or CD8+ T cells sorted from blood, taken in a trial of the OX40 agonist ivuxolimab. CDR3 loop: CASRGLRLLNYGYTF. At the DNA level, the sequence is TGTGCCAGCCGGGGGCTCAGACTCCTTAACTATGGCTACACCTTC.